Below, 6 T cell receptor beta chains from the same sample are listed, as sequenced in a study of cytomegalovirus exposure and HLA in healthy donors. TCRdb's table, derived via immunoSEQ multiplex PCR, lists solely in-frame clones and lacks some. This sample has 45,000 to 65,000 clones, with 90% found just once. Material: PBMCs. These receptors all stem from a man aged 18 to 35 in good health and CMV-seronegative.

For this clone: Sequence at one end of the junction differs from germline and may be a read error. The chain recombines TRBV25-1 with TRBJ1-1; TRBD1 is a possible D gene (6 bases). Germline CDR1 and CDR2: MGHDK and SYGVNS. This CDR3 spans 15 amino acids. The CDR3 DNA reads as TGTGCCAGCAGCGCCTTTTCCAGCTTGGGCGGGGGGCTCGACTTT. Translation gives CASSAFSSLGGGLDF.

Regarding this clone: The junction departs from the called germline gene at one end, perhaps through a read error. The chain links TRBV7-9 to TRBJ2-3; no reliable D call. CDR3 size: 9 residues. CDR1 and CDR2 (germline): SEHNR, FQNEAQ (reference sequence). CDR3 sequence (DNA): TGTGCCAGCAGCCCATCGGAGCCTTTT. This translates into CASSPSEPF.

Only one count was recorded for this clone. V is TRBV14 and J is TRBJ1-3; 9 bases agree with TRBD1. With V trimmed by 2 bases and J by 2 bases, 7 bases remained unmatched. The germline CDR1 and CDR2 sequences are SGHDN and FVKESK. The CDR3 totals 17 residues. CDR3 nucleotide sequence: TGTGCCAGCAGCCAAAAACAGGGGGCAGGACCTGGAAACACCATATATTTT. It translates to CASSQKQGAGPGNTIYF.

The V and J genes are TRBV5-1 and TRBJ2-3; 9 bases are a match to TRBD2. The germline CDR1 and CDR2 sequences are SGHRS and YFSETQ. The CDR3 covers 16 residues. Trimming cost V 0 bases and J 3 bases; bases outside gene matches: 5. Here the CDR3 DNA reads TGCGCCAGCAGCTTGGAAACTAGCGGGTCAACAGATACGCAGTATTTT. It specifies CASSLETSGSTDTQYF. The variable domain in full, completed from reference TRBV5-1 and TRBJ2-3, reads KAGVTQTPRYLIKTRGQQVTLSCSPISGHRSVSWYQQTPGQGLQFLFEYFSETQRNKGNFPGRFSGRQFSNSRSEMNVSTLELGDSALYLCASSLETSGSTDTQYFGPGTRLTVL.

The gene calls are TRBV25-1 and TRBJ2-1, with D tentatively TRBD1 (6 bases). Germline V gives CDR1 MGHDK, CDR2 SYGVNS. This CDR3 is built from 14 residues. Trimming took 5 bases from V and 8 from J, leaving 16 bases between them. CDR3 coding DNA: TGTGCCAGCAGTTTAGTCGCCCAGGGGTATGAGCAGTTCTTC. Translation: CASSLVAQGYEQFF.

CDR3 sequence: CASSPGTSGETQYF. CDR3 DNA: TGTGCCAGCAGTCCCGGGACTAGCGGGGAGACCCAGTACTTC. The V gene is TRBV2, the J gene TRBJ2-5; TRBD2 matches at 12 bases. This CDR3 is built from 14 residues. Germline CDR1 is SNHLY and CDR2 is FYNNEI. V dropped 5 bases and J dropped 5; count of bases not matched to a gene: 3.